The 25 T cell receptor beta chains presented below share a single source sample, sequenced in a study of T cell repertoires in cytomegalovirus infection. Their cognate antigens are unknown. TCRdb called the reads again in MiXCR, with one record for every CDR3 protein. The sample lists 250,000 to 400,000 distinct CDR3 sequences, around 25% occurring once. This specimen consisted of cultured PBMCs, obtained from culture after CMV antigen stimulation. These receptor sequences come from a human donor in good health (CMV status not recorded). Some clones in this sample may be carry-over from other donors' samples.

V and J are TRBV20-1 and TRBJ2-1; 11 bases are a match to TRBD2. CDR1 and CDR2 from the germline V gene are DFQATT and SNEGSKA (reference sequence). J was trimmed by 6 bases and V by 2 bases; bases with no gene match: 9. The CDR3 has 16 amino acids. The CDR3 bases are TGCAGTGCTAGAAGTAGCGGGAGGGCCTTGGTCAATGAGCAGTTCTTC. The encoded protein is CSARSSGRALVNEQFF.

This clonotype has a handful of counts. The chain uses TRBV7-9 and TRBJ1-5; D is perhaps TRBD1 (6 bases). With 1 base removed from V and 7 bases from J, the gap between germline ends came to 8 bases. This CDR3 contains 13 residues. Germline V CDR1 and CDR2: SEHNR, FQNEAQ (reference sequence). CDR3 DNA sequence: TGTGCCAGCAGCTTAGACAGGGCACAGCCCCAGCATTTT. Translation gives CASSLDRAQPQHF.

The genes are TRBV6-2 or TRBV6-3 and TRBJ2-1; 10 positions agree with TRBD1. The ends lost 6 bases at V and 8 bases at J; junction bases unmatched: 13. The CDR3 length is 16 residues. Germline V gene sequence: CDR1 MNHEY, CDR2 SVGEGT. For the CDR3, the DNA is TGTGCCAGCAGCTTCGAGACAGGGGGCGCTGCCTATGAGCAGTTCTTC. This gives the protein CASSFETGGAAYEQFF.

The chain carries TRBV4-1 and TRBJ1-1; D unclear. Looked up from germline, CDR1 is MGHRA and CDR2 is YSYEKL. The CDR3 totals 15 residues. V was cut by 3 bases and J by 3 bases, with 14 bases left in between. The CDR3 bases are TGCGCCAGCAGCCAGCACATTTCGGGAGACACTGAAGCTTTCTTT. Encoded protein: CASSQHISGDTEAFF.

The genes are TRBV12-3 or TRBV12-4 and TRBJ2-7, with D perhaps matching TRBD1 or TRBD2 (6 bases each). The V end lost 3 bases, the J end lost 5 bases, and 14 bases lay between the germline ends. This CDR3 comprises 14 residues. The CDR3 region has the DNA TGTGCCAGCAGTTTCCTTAGGGGGGATCACGAGCAGTACTTC. It translates to CASSFLRGDHEQYF.

This clonotype was found once. The rearrangement joins TRBV7-2 to TRBJ2-7; 7 bases fit TRBD1. The CDR3 is 14 residues long. CDR1 is SGHTA and CDR2 is FQGNSA in the germline V gene. Germline trimming cut 5 bases from V and 5 bases from J; bases unmatched to any gene: 9. CDR3 residues: CASSPDRVNDEQYF. As DNA, the CDR3 is TGTGCCAGCAGCCCCGACAGGGTCAACGACGAGCAGTACTTC.

This clonotype has more than one count but fewer than ten. DNA for the CDR3: TGTGCCATCAGCTCCAGCACAGATACGCAGTATTTT. Translating gives CAISSSTDTQYF. The chain is built from TRBV10-3 and TRBJ2-3, with unresolved D. This CDR3 spans 12 amino acids. CDR1 is ENHRY, CDR2 SYGVKD, per germline. The V end lost 6 bases, the J end lost 0 bases, and 4 bases lay between the germline ends.

CDR3 DNA sequence: TGTGCCAGCAACCGCAGGCGTCCCTACGAGCAGTACGTC. It codes for CASNRRRPYEQYV. The V call is TRBV14, the J call TRBJ2-7; D is ambiguous. The CDR3 runs to 13 residues. Germline V gene sequence: CDR1 SGHDN, CDR2 FVKESK. The V end lost 7 bases, the J end lost 2 bases, and 12 bases lay between the germline ends.

This clonotype was counted between two and nine times. The chain links TRBV7-2 to TRBJ1-2; D not resolved. This CDR3 has 13 amino acids. The ends were cut back, 1 base at V and 4 bases at J, with 7 bases in the middle. The V gene's germline CDR1 is SGHTA and CDR2 FQGNSA. CDR3 sequence (DNA): TGTGCCAGCAGCTTAGAATGGGGCTATGGCTACACCTTC. Its protein product is CASSLEWGYGYTF.

The chain employs TRBV5-4 and TRBJ2-3; 12 nucleotides align to TRBD2. J was trimmed by 5 bases and V by 4 bases; bases with no gene match: 8. The V gene's germline CDR1 is SGHNT and CDR2 YYREEE (reference sequence). This CDR3 contains 16 residues. The CDR3 coding sequence is TGTGCCAGCAGCGCGCCGCTAGCGGGAGGGAGAGATACGCAGTATTTT. Protein: CASSAPLAGGRDTQYF.

The V call is TRBV7-9, the J call TRBJ2-1; no clear D. This CDR3 spans 11 amino acids. The V end lost 4 bases, the J end lost 7 bases, and 5 bases lay between the germline ends. Germline CDR1 and CDR2: SEHNR and FQNEAQ (reference sequence). CDR3 DNA sequence: TGTGCCAGCAGCTCAAAAAATGAGCAGTTCTTC. Its protein is CASSSKNEQFF. The whole variable domain, remainder taken from reference TRBV7-9 and TRBJ2-1, is DTGVSQNPRHKITKRGQNVTFRCDPISEHNRLYWYRQTLGQGPEFLTYFQNEAQLEKSRLLSDRFSAERPKGSFSTLEIQRTEQGDSAMYLCASSSKNEQFFGPGTRLTVL.

The chain combines TRBV6-2 or TRBV6-3 with TRBJ2-7; 12 bases are a match to TRBD2. The CDR3 extends over 16 amino acids. V lost 5 bases to trimming and J lost 3 bases; unmatched junction nucleotides: 8. Germline V CDR1 and CDR2: MNHEY, SVGEGT. The CDR3 protein is CASSTLAGGPNYEQYV. The CDR3 nucleotides are TGTGCCAGCAGTACTCTAGCGGGAGGGCCTAACTACGAGCAGTACGTC.

The count of this clonotype is one. The chain combines TRBV19 with TRBJ2-1; D possibly uses TRBD1 or TRBD2 (5 bases each). Deletions cut 4 bases from V and 8 bases from J, with 18 bases between. The CDR3 is 15 amino acids. In germline, CDR1 is LNHDA, CDR2 SQIVND (reference sequence). CDR3 DNA: TGTGCCAGTAGTAATACCGGGACCCTTAGGGATGAGCAGTTCTTC. Its protein product is CASSNTGTLRDEQFF.

This chain connects TRBV7-9 to TRBJ2-1; TRBD2 might be the D (7 bases). The ends were cut back, 6 bases at V and 0 bases at J, with 15 bases in the middle. CDR3 length: 16 residues. Germline values: CDR1 SEHNR, CDR2 FQNEAQ (reference sequence). Here the CDR3 reads CASRDAGASSYNEQFF. CDR3 nucleotides: TGTGCCAGCAGGGACGCGGGGGCATCCTCCTACAATGAGCAGTTCTTC.

The V and J genes are TRBV20-1 and TRBJ2-5; weak D call: TRBD2 (5 bases). The germline gives CDR1 DFQATT, CDR2 SNEGSKA (reference sequence). The germline V and J ends were trimmed by 6 bases and 1 base, with 21 bases remaining between them. This CDR3 contains 16 residues. The CDR3 reads CSAPLGFWEPQETQYF. The CDR3 DNA follows: TGCAGTGCCCCACTGGGATTTTGGGAGCCCCAAGAGACCCAGTACTTC.

The chain couples TRBV25-1 to TRBJ2-1; D is perhaps TRBD1 or TRBD2 (5 bases each). The CDR3 runs 14 residues. Germline loops: CDR1 MGHDK, CDR2 SYGVNS. Deletions cut 8 bases from V and 5 bases from J, with 16 bases between. The CDR3 here is CASGWGGSNNEQFF. For the CDR3, the DNA is TGTGCCAGCGGATGGGGCGGGTCAAACAATGAGCAGTTCTTC.

This chain links TRBV7-6 with TRBJ2-5; TRBD1 matches at 7 bases. Per germline, CDR1 SGHVS and CDR2 FNYEAQ. The CDR3 contains 15 residues. The ends lost 0 bases at V and 4 bases at J; junction bases unmatched: 5. This CDR3 is CASSLAPTGRETQYF. DNA of the CDR3: TGTGCCAGCAGCTTAGCCCCGACAGGGAGAGAGACCCAGTACTTC.

This chain joins TRBV10-3 and TRBJ2-1; a possible D gene is TRBD2 (5 bases). This CDR3 spans 13 amino acids. V was clipped by 2 bases and J by 10 bases, with 12 bases between them. Germline V CDR1 and CDR2: ENHRY, SYGVKD. DNA for the CDR3: TGTGCCATCAGTGAGGGTGTACCGGGGGAGCAGTTCTTC. Protein sequence: CAISEGVPGEQFF.

This clonotype was seen a few times. CDR3 nucleotides: TGTGCCAGCACTGTGGGACTCCGGAATGAGCAGTTCTTC. It codes for CASTVGLRNEQFF. J is TRBJ2-1 and V is TRBV7-8, with D tentatively TRBD2 (6 bases). The CDR3 is made up of 13 amino acids. V dropped 7 bases and J dropped 7 bases, with 14 bases sitting between them. Germline-derived CDR1 and CDR2 are SGHVS and FQNEAQ. Together with reference TRBV7-8 and TRBJ2-1, the CDR3 gives the full variable domain: GAGVSQSPRYKVAKRGQDVALRCDPISGHVSLFWYQQALGQGPEFLTYFQNEAQLDKSGLPSDRFFAERPEGSVSTLKIQRTQQEDSAVYLCASTVGLRNEQFFGPGTRLTVL.

This sequence joins TRBV7-2 and TRBJ2-3, with TRBD1 as a possible D gene (5 bases). In germline, CDR1 is SGHTA, CDR2 FQGNSA. V gave up 2 bases and J gave up 4 bases, with 10 bases separating them. This CDR3 has 14 residues. The CDR3 DNA follows: TGTGCCAGCAGCTTATCTGCAGGGTCAGATACGCAGTATTTT. It codes for CASSLSAGSDTQYF. The full variable domain, rest sourced from reference TRBV7-2 and TRBJ2-3, is GAGVSQSPSNKVTEKGKDVELRCDPISGHTALYWYRQSLGQGLEFLIYFQGNSAPDKSGLPSDRFSAERTGGSVSTLTIQRTQQEDSAVYLCASSLSAGSDTQYFGPGTRLTVL.

V and J are TRBV7-8 and TRBJ2-5; D not certain. There are 15 residues in the CDR3. Trimming stripped 1 base from V and 4 bases from J, with 13 bases between. Germline CDR1 is SGHVS and CDR2 is FQNEAQ. The CDR3 sequence: CASSLGRGSGETQYF. The CDR3 nucleotides are TGTGCCAGCAGCTTAGGGCGCGGCTCGGGAGAGACCCAGTACTTC. The full variable domain, with the rest looked up from reference TRBV7-8 and TRBJ2-5, is GAGVSQSPRYKVAKRGQDVALRCDPISGHVSLFWYQQALGQGPEFLTYFQNEAQLDKSGLPSDRFFAERPEGSVSTLKIQRTQQEDSAVYLCASSLGRGSGETQYFGPGTRLLVL.

This chain connects TRBV18 to TRBJ2-3, with 8 bases fitting TRBD2. Per the germline V gene, CDR1 is KGHSH and CDR2 is LQKENI. Losses at the gene ends were 1 base for V and 4 bases for J; bases not matched to a gene: 7. CDR3 length: 16 residues. CDR3 sequence reads: CASSPLAGGFADTQYF. The CDR3 coding sequence is TGTGCCAGCTCACCACTGGCGGGAGGTTTTGCAGATACGCAGTATTTT.

The V and J genes are TRBV5-4 and TRBJ2-1, with 9 bases identical to TRBD2. The CDR3 sequence is 17 residues long. Germline CDR1 and CDR2: SGHNT and YYREEE (reference sequence). J gave up 4 bases and V 4 bases, and 12 bases lay outside the gene matches. CDR3: CASSRTPQSGGYNEQFF. Written as DNA, the CDR3 is TGTGCCAGCAGCCGGACACCCCAAAGCGGGGGGTACAATGAGCAGTTCTTC.

This clonotype was seen at least ten times. V and J are TRBV7-2 and TRBJ2-3; D is unresolved. The V end lost 1 base, the J end lost 5 bases, and 4 bases lay between the germline ends. The CDR3 covers 12 residues. Germline loops: CDR1 SGHTA, CDR2 FQGNSA. CDR3: CASSLDRDTQYF. The CDR3 bases are TGTGCCAGCAGCTTAGATCGAGATACGCAGTATTTT.

The V call is TRBV7-6, the J call TRBJ2-5; no definite D call. The germline gives CDR1 SGHVS, CDR2 FNYEAQ. The CDR3 contains 12 residues. Trimming took 6 bases from V and 2 from J, leaving 7 bases between them. In nucleotides, the CDR3 is TGTGCCAGCAGATCCAATCAAGAGACCCAGTACTTC. It specifies CASRSNQETQYF.